This T cell receptor beta chain appears in the sequencing data of a study of control samples from healthy donors and cancer patients. The assay was immunoSEQ multiplex PCR, and TCRdb's table has in-frame clones only and misses some. The sample yields 130,000 to 150,000 clones, roughly 90% seen once. Unmatched junction bases numbered 4, after V lost 6 bases and J lost 3 bases. Germline-derived CDR1 and CDR2 are MNHEY and SMNVEV (reference sequence). The CDR3 covers 13 residues. V gene TRBV27 combines with J gene TRBJ2-7; the match to TRBD1 covers 8 bases. Sequencing was carried out using blood. The sequence was obtained from a man aged 25-45 years in good health. CDR3 sequence: CASRGQGFYEQYF. DNA of the CDR3: TGTGCCAGCAGAGGACAGGGTTTCTACGAGCAGTACTTC.